One sample yielded the 31 T cell receptor beta chains listed below, sequenced in a study of T cells in Graves' hyperthyroidism and ophthalmopathy. Amplification of TCR beta CDR3 regions was performed using RNA transcripts as template. The primer set for the first-round RT-PCR of the TCR CDR3 was HTBI. Each CDR3 protein is one row after TCRdb ran MiXCR on the multiplex PCR reads. The sample includes approximately 400,000 distinct CDR3 sequences, about 18% of them seen just once. The sample was blood. These receptors originate from a man between 18 and 29 years old with Graves' ophthalmopathy.

This clonotype was observed many times. The chain couples TRBV2 to TRBJ2-3; weak D call: TRBD2 (7 bases). Germline V lookup: CDR1 SNHLY, CDR2 FYNNEI. This CDR3 comprises 15 residues. The germline V and J ends were trimmed by 6 bases and 6 bases, with 19 bases remaining between them. The CDR3 DNA reads as TGTGCCAGCAGCGACGCTCGGGGGGCGGTCGATACGCAGTATTTT. As protein: CASSDARGAVDTQYF.

This clonotype was seen only a few times. The rearrangement joins TRBV29-1 to TRBJ1-1; a possible D gene is TRBD1 (5 bases). Between the trimmed V and J ends, which lost 7 bases and 1 base, there was a span of 16 bases. This CDR3 has 14 residues. CDR1 and CDR2 (germline): SQVTM, ANQGSEA. CDR3 DNA: TGCAGCGCGCCACGGGGGGGTGCGAACACTGAAGCTTTCTTT. Translation: CSAPRGGANTEAFF.

This clonotype came up a few times. The CDR3 region has the DNA TGTGCCACGCGGGGGGGGGGACAAGAGACCCAGTACTTC. The encoded protein is CATRGGGQETQYF. This chain links TRBV6-1 with TRBJ2-5; 9 nucleotides match TRBD2. CDR3 length equals 13 residues. V lost 10 bases, J lost 2 bases, and 5 bases stayed unmatched. The germline V gene has CDR1 MNHNS and CDR2 SASEGT.

This clonotype has at least ten counts. The chain couples TRBV12-3 or TRBV12-4 to TRBJ2-1; TRBD2 agrees at 10 bases. This CDR3 is built from 22 residues. Trimming removed 6 bases from V and 0 bases from J; junction bases left unmatched: 23. The CDR3 nucleotides are TGTGCCAGCAGCCCGTGGGGGCGGGGGCTAGCGGGGGCCTCGAGCTCCTACAATGAGCAGTTCTTC. Translation: CASSPWGRGLAGASSSYNEQFF.

This clonotype has a count of ten or more. This rearrangement joins TRBV7-8 to TRBJ2-3; 8 bases are shared with TRBD2. V dropped 2 bases and J dropped 5; count of bases not matched to a gene: 12. The CDR3 covers 17 residues. Germline V gives CDR1 SGHVS, CDR2 FQNEAQ. For the CDR3, the DNA is TGTGCCAGCAGCTTACCTTGGGGCGGGGGGCTCGGAGATACGCAGTATTTT. It translates to CASSLPWGGGLGDTQYF.

The gene calls are TRBV6-4 and TRBJ2-1; no definite D call. V lost 4 bases and J 9 bases, leaving 13 bases between the germline ends. CDR1 is MRHNA, CDR2 SNTAGT, per germline. This CDR3 has 13 residues. CDR3 nucleotide sequence: TGTGCCAGCAGTGCCAGACTTGTAAGTGAGCAGTTCTTC. Protein product: CASSARLVSEQFF.

This clonotype appeared a few times. The chain links TRBV18 to TRBJ2-7; 7 nucleotides line up with TRBD1. Germline CDR1 reads KGHSH; CDR2 reads LQKENI. V shed 3 bases, J shed 3 bases, and the junction held 8 bases outside the gene matches. This CDR3 has 15 residues. This CDR3 is CASSPTGTAFYEQYF. The DNA for the CDR3 is TGTGCCAGCTCACCGACCGGGACAGCCTTCTACGAGCAGTACTTC.

This clonotype was counted a few times. J is TRBJ1-2 and V is TRBV9; 9 bases align to TRBD1. The CDR3 loop spans 15 amino acids. The V segment lost 0 bases and the J segment 4 bases; nucleotides outside the gene matches: 4. Germline-derived CDR1 and CDR2 are SGDLS and YYNGEE. CDR3 residues: CASSVETGGLYGYTF. CDR3 sequence (DNA): TGTGCCAGCAGCGTAGAGACAGGGGGTCTCTATGGCTACACCTTC.

This clonotype was observed a few times. J is TRBJ2-5 and V is TRBV2; D uncertain. This CDR3 comprises 13 residues. The V gene lost 5 bases and the J gene lost 1 base, with 8 bases spanning the gap. Per the germline V gene, CDR1 is SNHLY and CDR2 is FYNNEI. The CDR3: CASSYNLQETQYF. The CDR3, as DNA: TGTGCCAGCAGTTACAACCTCCAAGAGACCCAGTACTTC. Supplemented by reference TRBV2 and TRBJ2-5, the full variable domain reads EPEVTQTPSHQVTQMGQEVILRCVPISNHLYFYWYRQILGQKVEFLVSFYNNEISEKSEIFDDQFSVERPDGSNFTLKIRSTKLEDSAMYFCASSYNLQETQYFGPGTRLLVL.

This clonotype turned up a few times. The chain is built from TRBV14 and TRBJ1-2; D call uncertain. The CDR3 loop spans 13 amino acids. V was shortened by 0 bases and J by 5 bases, with 7 bases between the two germline ends. Germline values: CDR1 SGHDN, CDR2 FVKESK. In DNA form, the CDR3 reads TGTGCCAGCAGCCAAGATGCCGCTTATGGCTACACCTTC. This sequence encodes CASSQDAAYGYTF.

Many counts were recorded for this clonotype. This rearrangement joins TRBV12-3 or TRBV12-4 to TRBJ1-6; possibly TRBD1 for D (5 bases). Trimming took off 9 bases at V and 7 bases at J, with 16 bases between the two ends. The CDR3 extends over 14 amino acids. The CDR3 DNA reads TGTGCCAGTGGGACCGAGGGCCCCAATTCACCCCTCCACTTT. Its translation is CASGTEGPNSPLHF.

This clonotype showed up many times. CDR3 DNA sequence: TGTGCCAGCATGTACGCCGGGACACCGAACTATGGCTACACCTTC. Translating gives CASMYAGTPNYGYTF. The V call is TRBV2, the J call TRBJ1-2; tentative D call: TRBD1 (6 bases). Looked up from germline, CDR1 is SNHLY and CDR2 is FYNNEI. The CDR3 length is 15 residues. With 7 bases removed from V and 2 bases from J, the gap between germline ends came to 17 bases. Together with reference TRBV2 and TRBJ1-2, the CDR3 gives the full variable domain: EPEVTQTPSHQVTQMGQEVILRCVPISNHLYFYWYRQILGQKVEFLVSFYNNEISEKSEIFDDQFSVERPDGSNFTLKIRSTKLEDSAMYFCASMYAGTPNYGYTFGSGTRLTVV.

This clonotype was detected many times. The chain recombines TRBV20-1 with TRBJ2-3; D is unclear. Trimming took off 4 bases at V and 7 bases at J, with 9 bases between the two ends. This CDR3 comprises 11 residues. The germline V gene encodes CDR1 DFQATT and CDR2 SNEGSKA (reference sequence). The CDR3 loop is CSAKTEYTQYF. Written as DNA, the CDR3 is TGCAGTGCTAAAACGGAATATACGCAGTATTTT.

This clonotype was picked up a small number of times. The chain recombines TRBV25-1 with TRBJ2-5; the D gene could be TRBD1 or TRBD2 (5 bases each). Trimming shortened V by 6 bases and J by 3 bases, and 8 bases separated the two germline ends. Looked up from germline, CDR1 is MGHDK and CDR2 is SYGVNS. This CDR3 spans 12 amino acids. The CDR3 sequence is CASRGVEETQYF. CDR3 bases: TGTGCCAGCAGGGGGGTCGAAGAGACCCAGTACTTC. Complete variable domain (other parts from reference TRBV25-1 and TRBJ2-5): EADIYQTPRYLVIGTGKKITLECSQTMGHDKMYWYQQDPGMELHLIHYSYGVNSTEKGDLSSESTVSRIRTEHFPLTLESARPSHTSQYLCASRGVEETQYFGPGTRLLVL.

This clonotype was recorded many times. The chain employs TRBV20-1 and TRBJ1-2; D is ambiguous. Trimming removed 1 base from V and 5 bases from J, with 11 bases in between. Germline-derived CDR1 and CDR2 are DFQATT and SNEGSKA (reference sequence). The CDR3 has 13 residues. The CDR3, as DNA: TGCAGTGCTAGAGGTCCAGAGACTTATGGCTACACCTTC. Protein product: CSARGPETYGYTF.

CDR3 sequence: CASSQGPGQQETQYF. The CDR3 DNA reads TGTGCCAGCAGCCAAGGGCCAGGGCAGCAAGAGACCCAGTACTTC. The gene calls are TRBV3-1 and TRBJ2-5, with a possible D match to TRBD1 (5 bases). The germline gives CDR1 LGHDT, CDR2 YNNKEL (reference sequence). Trimming removed 1 base from V and 2 bases from J, with 11 bases in between. The CDR3 sequence is 15 residues long.

This clonotype has a count of ten or more. V usage is TRBV5-1 and J usage is TRBJ2-2; no clear D gene. The V end lost 2 bases, the J end lost 1 base, and 6 bases lay between the germline ends. The CDR3 has 14 amino acids. Germline-derived CDR1 and CDR2 are SGHRS and YFSETQ. This chain's CDR3 is CASSLLRNTGELFF. The CDR3 coding sequence is TGCGCCAGCAGCTTACTCAGGAACACCGGGGAGCTGTTTTTT.

This clonotype was observed many times. The CDR3 spells CAISESGAGGNTEAFF. Written as DNA, the CDR3 is TGTGCCATCAGTGAGTCTGGGGCAGGAGGGAACACTGAAGCTTTCTTT. This chain joins TRBV10-3 and TRBJ1-1; TRBD1 might be the D (5 bases). Germline loops: CDR1 ENHRY, CDR2 SYGVKD. The V gene lost 0 bases and the J gene lost 1 base, with 12 bases spanning the gap. This CDR3 contains 16 residues.

This clonotype has only a few counts. V usage is TRBV10-3 and J usage is TRBJ1-2, with D hard to call. The CDR3 extends over 13 amino acids. Trimming took 10 bases from V and 8 from J, leaving 20 bases between them. Germline loops: CDR1 ENHRY, CDR2 SYGVKD. The CDR3 protein is CATRSLGYGGYTF. CDR3 nucleotides: TGTGCCACCAGGAGTCTTGGGTATGGAGGCTACACCTTC.

This clonotype was picked up many times. The genes are TRBV3-1 and TRBJ1-5; D unresolved. From germline, CDR1 is LGHDT and CDR2 YNNKEL (reference sequence). The V end lost 0 bases, the J end lost 3 bases, and 9 bases lay between the germline ends. The CDR3 covers 15 residues. As DNA, the CDR3 is TGTGCCAGCAGCCAAGAGTCCGCGTCCAATCAGCCCCAGCATTTT. Its protein product is CASSQESASNQPQHF.

This clonotype has only a few counts. The chain is built from TRBV6-1 and TRBJ1-2; 8 nucleotides align to TRBD1. The CDR3 is 15 residues long. V gave up 5 bases and J gave up 3 bases; unmatched junction bases: 8. Germline V gives CDR1 MNHNS, CDR2 SASEGT. The CDR3 spells CASSFEQGGDYGYTF. CDR3 sequence (DNA): TGTGCCAGCAGTTTCGAACAGGGGGGGGACTATGGCTACACCTTC.

Many counts were recorded for this clonotype. The V call is TRBV7-8, the J call TRBJ2-3; TRBD1 aligns across 8 bases. J was trimmed by 3 bases and V by 5 bases; bases with no gene match: 10. The germline gives CDR1 SGHVS, CDR2 FQNEAQ. The CDR3 extends over 16 amino acids. As DNA, the CDR3 is TGTGCCAGCAGCCCCCGACAGGGGAAAGGGACAGATACGCAGTATTTT. Its translation is CASSPRQGKGTDTQYF.

In this sample, this clonotype turned up many times. This chain joins TRBV12-3 or TRBV12-4 and TRBJ2-7, with D perhaps TRBD2 (5 bases). This CDR3 has 14 residues. Trimming shortened V by 0 bases and J by 2 bases, and 8 bases separated the two germline ends. CDR3 loop: CASSLAGITYEQYF. The CDR3 DNA reads as TGTGCCAGCAGTTTAGCCGGGATCACCTACGAGCAGTACTTC.

The gene calls are TRBV10-1 and TRBJ2-7; no definite D call. The CDR3 runs to 13 residues. V lost 3 bases and J 1 base, leaving 7 bases between the germline ends. In germline, CDR1 is WNHNN, CDR2 SYGVQD (reference sequence). As DNA, the CDR3 is TGCGCCAGCAGTGACCACAGATCCTACGAGCAGTACTTC. Encoded protein: CASSDHRSYEQYF.

CDR3 amino acids: CASSLGRVLTMGSYNSPLHF. The CDR3 nucleotides are TGTGCCAGCAGCTTAGGCCGGGTACTGACGATGGGTTCCTATAATTCACCCCTCCACTTT. The chain has TRBV7-8 and TRBJ1-6; D is unresolved. The germline gives CDR1 SGHVS, CDR2 FQNEAQ. Trimming cost V 1 base and J 1 base, with 20 bases left between them. CDR3 length: 20 residues.

The chain joins TRBV6-5 to TRBJ1-2, with D hard to call. The germline V and J ends were trimmed by 2 bases and 8 bases, with 12 bases remaining between them. Germline V gene sequence: CDR1 MNHEY, CDR2 SVGAGI. This CDR3 is built from 13 residues. In DNA, the CDR3 is TGTGCCAGCAGTTACGTCGAGACTGTAGGCTACACCTTC. Encoded protein: CASSYVETVGYTF.

This clonotype came up a few times. The genes are TRBV12-3 or TRBV12-4 and TRBJ2-5, with TRBD1 matching 8 bases. The CDR3 has 15 amino acids. V dropped 9 bases and J dropped 5; count of bases not matched to a gene: 14. CDR3 loop: CASTPRGLRLETQYF. CDR3 coding DNA: TGTGCCAGTACTCCCAGGGGGCTCCGTTTGGAGACCCAGTACTTC.

This clonotype has just a few counts. A read error may be the cause here, since a much bigger clone is one base away. The chain uses TRBV28 and TRBJ2-7, with D unresolved. V was trimmed by 1 base and J by 2 bases, leaving 3 bases between them. The V gene's germline CDR1 is MDHEN and CDR2 SYDVKM. CDR3 length equals 12 residues. The CDR3 DNA follows: TGTGCCAGCAGTTTATTGGCCTACGAGCAGTACTTC. Protein product: CASSLLAYEQYF.

The sample holds a few counts of this clonotype. The chain joins TRBV11-3 to TRBJ2-2; either TRBD1 or TRBD2 may fit D (5 bases each). Per germline, CDR1 SGHNT and CDR2 YENEEA. The CDR3 loop spans 18 amino acids. With 3 bases removed from V and 3 bases from J, the gap between germline ends came to 20 bases. The CDR3 loop is CASSFGAVRDRDTGELFF. For the CDR3, the DNA is TGTGCCAGCAGCTTCGGGGCTGTCCGGGACCGAGACACCGGGGAGCTGTTTTTT.

About this clonotype itself: This sequence may be a read error, since a much larger clone differs from it by one base. The chain uses TRBV5-4 and TRBJ2-7; no definite D call. V was pared by 4 bases and J by 5 bases, with 16 bases between. From germline, CDR1 is SGHNT and CDR2 YYREEE (reference sequence). The CDR3 is 14 amino acids. The CDR3 coding sequence is TGTGCCAGCAGCCCGGAGTCGGAGATCCACGAGCAGTACTTC. It specifies CASSPESEIHEQYF. Using reference TRBV5-4 and TRBJ2-7 for the parts outside the CDR3, the full variable domain is ETGVTQSPTHLIKTRGQQVTLRCSSQSGHNTVSWYQQALGQGPQFIFQYYREEENGRGNFPPRFSGLQFPNYSSELNVNALELDDSALYLCASSPESEIHEQYFGPGTRLTVT.

The table lists this clonotype with a count of one. V usage is TRBV2 and J usage is TRBJ2-1; TRBD1 is a possible D gene (6 bases). This CDR3 is 14 amino acids long. V lost 1 base and J lost 6, with 10 bases in between. From germline, CDR1 is SNHLY and CDR2 FYNNEI. The CDR3 is CASSEVRGSNEQFF. The CDR3 bases are TGTGCCAGCAGTGAAGTAAGGGGGAGCAATGAGCAGTTCTTC.